A selection of T cell receptor beta chains follows, all from one sample in a study of cytomegalovirus exposure and HLA in healthy donors. Sequenced by immunoSEQ multiplex PCR; TCRdb stores in-frame clones only, minus some. The sample shows about 180,000 clones, 85% of them seen only once. Source material: PBMCs. The receptor set was obtained from a man between 18 and 29 years old in good health and CMV-seropositive. Both conserved end residues are part of each CDR3. The D gene is left open where the match is weak. Where a row states a size, it is once, few, many or the class of an expanded clone; other rows omit it.

v_call: TRBV10-2
clone_size: -
j_call: TRBJ2-5
cdr3_length: 15
d_call: -
cdr3_nt: TGCGCCAGCAGTAAGGGGCCCCCCCACCAAGAGACCCAGTACTTC
cdr3_aa: CASSKGPPHQETQYF

v_call: TRBV28
clone_size: -
j_call: TRBJ1-5
cdr3_length: 14
d_call: TRBD1
cdr3_nt: TGTGCCAGCAGTTTAGGGACAGGGAATCAGCCCCAGCATTTT
cdr3_aa: CASSLGTGNQPQHF

v_call: TRBV7-8
clone_size: once
j_call: TRBJ2-2
cdr3_length: 15
d_call: TRBD1
cdr3_nt: TGTGCCAGCAGCTCCGACAGGGGGGGAGTCGGGGAGCTGTTTTTT
cdr3_aa: CASSSDRGGVGELFF

v_call: TRBV9
clone_size: -
j_call: TRBJ2-2
cdr3_length: 18
d_call: TRBD2
cdr3_nt: TGTGCCAGCAGCGTAGAAACTAGCGGATCACCGAACACCGGGGAGCTGTTTTTT
cdr3_aa: CASSVETSGSPNTGELFF

v_call: TRBV25-1
clone_size: -
j_call: TRBJ1-1
cdr3_length: 17
d_call: TRBD1
cdr3_nt: TGTGCCAGCAGTGGTCCCGGGACAGGGGTCGCACTTGCCCTGGTAATCTTT
cdr3_aa: CASSGPGTGVALALVIF

v_call: TRBV5-1
clone_size: -
j_call: TRBJ2-7
cdr3_length: 14
d_call: -
cdr3_nt: TGCGCCAGCAGCTCAACCGGGACAACCTACGAGCAGTACTTC
cdr3_aa: CASSSTGTTYEQYF

v_call: TRBV19
clone_size: few
j_call: TRBJ2-2
cdr3_length: 16
d_call: TRBD2
cdr3_nt: TGTGCCAGTAGTAAATTAGCGGGGTCGAACACCGGGGAGCTGTTTTTT
cdr3_aa: CASSKLAGSNTGELFF

v_call: TRBV2
clone_size: -
j_call: TRBJ2-7
cdr3_length: 13
d_call: TRBD1
cdr3_nt: TGTGCCAGCCGACAGGGGTTGGGGGGCGAGCAGTACTTC
cdr3_aa: CASRQGLGGEQYF

v_call: TRBV11-3
clone_size: once
j_call: TRBJ1-2
cdr3_length: 15
d_call: -
cdr3_nt: TGTGCCAGCAGCTTGGCCGGGACTTCTAACTATGGCTACACCTTC
cdr3_aa: CASSLAGTSNYGYTF

v_call: TRBV5-1
clone_size: -
j_call: TRBJ1-1
cdr3_length: 15
d_call: -
cdr3_nt: TGCGCCAGCAGCCCTGAACCACCAGGGTCCACTGAAGCTTTCTTT
cdr3_aa: CASSPEPPGSTEAFF

v_call: TRBV28
clone_size: -
j_call: TRBJ2-3
cdr3_length: 15
d_call: -
cdr3_nt: TGTGCCAGCACCTCTCGGACAGCAATCACAGATACGCAGTATTTT
cdr3_aa: CASTSRTAITDTQYF

v_call: TRBV4-1
clone_size: -
j_call: TRBJ1-1
cdr3_length: 15
d_call: -
cdr3_nt: TGCGCCAGCAGCCGGGGGGAGGGGGAGGACACTGAAGCTTTCTTT
cdr3_aa: CASSRGEGEDTEAFF

v_call: TRBV29-1
clone_size: -
j_call: TRBJ2-1
cdr3_length: 14
d_call: -
cdr3_nt: TGCAGCGTTGACGAGACTAGCTCCTACAATGAGCAGTTCTTC
cdr3_aa: CSVDETSSYNEQFF

v_call: TRBV6-1
clone_size: few
j_call: TRBJ1-6
cdr3_length: 13
d_call: TRBD1
cdr3_nt: TGTGCCAGCGGGACAGGGTGGGACTCACCCCTCCACTTT
cdr3_aa: CASGTGWDSPLHF

v_call: TRBV30
clone_size: -
j_call: TRBJ2-3
cdr3_length: 16
d_call: TRBD2
cdr3_nt: TGTGCCTGGAGGAGGACTAGCGGGAGCAGGACAGATACGCAGTATTTT
cdr3_aa: CAWRRTSGSRTDTQYF

v_call: TRBV10-3
clone_size: -
j_call: TRBJ2-1
cdr3_length: 13
d_call: -
cdr3_nt: TGTGCCATCAGTGAACGCCCGGTCGATGAGCAGTTCTTC
cdr3_aa: CAISERPVDEQFF

v_call: TRBV9
clone_size: -
j_call: TRBJ2-3
cdr3_length: 15
d_call: -
cdr3_nt: TGTGCCAGCAGCGTAGGGGAGGGGGGAAGAGATACGCAGTATTTT
cdr3_aa: CASSVGEGGRDTQYF

v_call: TRBV7-4
clone_size: -
j_call: TRBJ2-3
cdr3_length: 18
d_call: -
cdr3_nt: TGTGCCAGCAGCTTAGGTAATTTATGGAGGGGGGGCTCGGATACGCAGTATTTT
cdr3_aa: CASSLGNLWRGGSDTQYF

v_call: TRBV5-1
clone_size: -
j_call: TRBJ2-5
cdr3_length: 14
d_call: TRBD1
cdr3_nt: TGCGCCAGCAGCTTGGACAGGGGCGGAGAGACCCAGTACTTC
cdr3_aa: CASSLDRGGETQYF

v_call: TRBV30
clone_size: -
j_call: TRBJ1-4
cdr3_length: 14
d_call: -
cdr3_nt: TGTGCCTGGAGTGACTCGACGGGGAGTGAAAAACTGTTTTTT
cdr3_aa: CAWSDSTGSEKLFF

v_call: TRBV6-1
clone_size: -
j_call: TRBJ2-5
cdr3_length: 15
d_call: TRBD2
cdr3_nt: TGTGCCAGCAGTGAGAGCGGGGGGGCAGAAGAGACCCAGTACTTC
cdr3_aa: CASSESGGAEETQYF

v_call: TRBV7-9
clone_size: -
j_call: TRBJ2-5
cdr3_length: 14
d_call: TRBD1
cdr3_nt: TGTGCCAGCAGCTTGGACAGGGGGCTGGAGACCCAGTACTTC
cdr3_aa: CASSLDRGLETQYF

v_call: TRBV28
clone_size: -
j_call: TRBJ2-3
cdr3_length: 15
d_call: -
cdr3_nt: TGTGCCAGCAGTTATCGAGGCGGACTGGCAGATACGCAGTATTTT
cdr3_aa: CASSYRGGLADTQYF

v_call: TRBV5-6
clone_size: -
j_call: TRBJ2-3
cdr3_length: 15
d_call: -
cdr3_nt: TGTGCCAGCAGCTCGCAAACAGTTGGGGGGGATACGCAGTATTTT
cdr3_aa: CASSSQTVGGDTQYF

v_call: TRBV9
clone_size: -
j_call: TRBJ2-1
cdr3_length: 15
d_call: TRBD2
cdr3_nt: TGTGCCAGCAGCGTCAGCGGGGGGCCCAACAATGAGCAGTTCTTC
cdr3_aa: CASSVSGGPNNEQFF

v_call: TRBV15
clone_size: -
j_call: TRBJ2-1
cdr3_length: 15
d_call: -
cdr3_nt: TGTGCCACCAGCCGAGGGGGGGGCTCCTACAATGAGCAGTTCTTC
cdr3_aa: CATSRGGGSYNEQFF